The sequence of this TCR beta chain was determined in a study of CXCR3-negative and CXCR3-positive naive CD8 T cells. The germline V gene has CDR1 LNHDA and CDR2 SQIVND (reference sequence). The CDR3 consists of 18 residues. The authors made the TRB cDNA libraries by 5' RACE using UMI labels. TCRdb re-called the 5' RACE reads and catalogs CDR3 proteins one per entry, DNA excluded. This table lists about 57,000 distinct CDR3 sequences. The chain links TRBV19 to TRBJ2-7; TCRdb indicates TRBD1, and absent DNA this call remains unverified. Sequencing was done on a sample of memory CD8+ T cells from blood. This TCR came from a human donor in good health. Some clones in this sample may be carry-over from other donors' samples. CDR3 loop: CASSTNPSTRDRTYEQYF.